This T cell receptor beta chain was sequenced in a study of cytomegalovirus exposure and HLA in healthy donors. Study-wide findings and caveats: Whilst most TCR sequences proved rare, a subset of public TCRs occurred across many donors.

A word on this clone: The antigen remains unidentified. Other nucleotide sequences in the sample specify the same CDR3.

Primers for the PCR totalled 60 Vbeta and 13 Jbeta. Assay: immunoSEQ multiplex PCR; the TCRdb copy retains only in-frame clones and omits some. The repertoire holds 250,000 or so clones, with 85% to 95% as singletons. In germline, CDR1 is MGHRA, CDR2 YSYEKL. The CDR3 covers 13 residues. V gave up 3 bases and J gave up 4 bases; unmatched junction bases: 3. The sample was PBMCs. This sequence was found in a girl between 2 and 10 years old in good health and CMV-seronegative. The chain uses TRBV4-1 and TRBJ2-7, with 7 bases matching TRBD1. The CDR3 protein is CASSQGQNYEQYF. In nucleotides, the CDR3 is TGCGCCAGCAGCCAGGGACAGAATTACGAGCAGTACTTC.